A selection of T cell receptor beta chains follows, all from one sample in a study of blood T cell repertoires in COVID-19. TCRdb keeps only in-frame clones here, not all; method: immunoSEQ multiplex PCR. This repertoire shows some 35,000 clones, 87% found once; its top ten account for around 7%. Sequences were obtained from peripheral blood. The receptors stem from a human donor in a cohort sampled during active COVID-19. The CDR3 runs from the conserved cysteine through the conserved F or W.

j_gene | v_gene | CDR3aa
TRBJ2-1 | TRBV7-3 | CASSSGLAVWDEQFF
TRBJ1-1 | TRBV4-1 | CASSQGGGRTEAFF
TRBJ2-1 | TRBV30 | CAWSVAGTSGGWGSYNEQFF
TRBJ2-6 | TRBV5-1 | CASTLAASSGANVLTF
TRBJ2-7 | TRBV28 | CASNPNRELSEQYF
TRBJ1-5 | TRBV12-5 | CASGFNEQGPQHF
TRBJ2-1 | TRBV4-3 | CASSQELASGFYNEQFF
TRBJ2-5 | TRBV7-3 | CASSLGTSGSWETQYF
TRBJ2-5 | TRBV5-1 | CASSLGQNQETQYF
TRBJ2-7 | TRBV27 | CASRFLAGVSVEQYF
TRBJ2-7 | TRBV2 | CASSEAHRDRPPYEQYF
TRBJ2-7 | TRBV10-3 | CAISEGGGAKYEQYF
TRBJ2-3 | TRBV18 | CASSPQGTSTDTQYF